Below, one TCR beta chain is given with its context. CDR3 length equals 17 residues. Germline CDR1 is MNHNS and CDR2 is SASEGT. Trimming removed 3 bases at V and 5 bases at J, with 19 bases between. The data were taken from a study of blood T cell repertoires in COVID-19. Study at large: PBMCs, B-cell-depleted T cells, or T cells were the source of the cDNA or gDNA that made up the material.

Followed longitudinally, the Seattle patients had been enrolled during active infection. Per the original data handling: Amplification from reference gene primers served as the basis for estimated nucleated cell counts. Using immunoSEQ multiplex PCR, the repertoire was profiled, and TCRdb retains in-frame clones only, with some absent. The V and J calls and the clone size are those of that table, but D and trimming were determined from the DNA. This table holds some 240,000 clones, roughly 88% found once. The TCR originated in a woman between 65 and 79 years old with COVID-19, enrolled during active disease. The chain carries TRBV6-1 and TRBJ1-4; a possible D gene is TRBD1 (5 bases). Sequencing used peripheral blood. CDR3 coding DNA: TGTGCCAGCAGTGAGGGACTTGGAACGTTGGGAAATGAAAAACTGTTTTTT. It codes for CASSEGLGTLGNEKLFF.